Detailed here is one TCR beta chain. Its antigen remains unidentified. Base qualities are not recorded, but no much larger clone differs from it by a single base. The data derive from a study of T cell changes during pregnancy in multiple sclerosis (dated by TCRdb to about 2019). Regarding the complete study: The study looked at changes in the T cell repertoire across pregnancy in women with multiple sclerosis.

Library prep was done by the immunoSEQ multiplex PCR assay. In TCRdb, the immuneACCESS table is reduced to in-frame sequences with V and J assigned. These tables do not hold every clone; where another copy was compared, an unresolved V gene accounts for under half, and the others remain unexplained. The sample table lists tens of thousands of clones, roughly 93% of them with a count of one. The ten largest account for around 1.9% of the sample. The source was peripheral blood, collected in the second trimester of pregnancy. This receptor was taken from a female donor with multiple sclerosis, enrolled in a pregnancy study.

At the DNA level, the sequence is TGTGCCAGCAGTCCATCGGGGGGACTCTCTGGAAACACCATATATTTT. Its product reads: CASSPSGGLSGNTIYF. This sequence uses TRBV27 and TRBJ1-3; 5 matching bases give a weak D call of TRBD1. From the cysteine through the phenylalanine, the CDR3 covers 16 amino acids. Only the CDR3 region is kept as DNA, spanning 48 bases read in frame from base 1. Trimming costs V 5 bases and J 0 bases, and their ends lie 14 bases apart. For CDR1 and CDR2, the germline V gene (reference sequence) lists MNHEY and SMNVEV.